This TCR beta chain emerged from a study of CDR3 diversity in severe acne. Germline CDR1 and CDR2: ENHRY and SYGVKD. The CDR3 is 12 amino acids. V gave up 10 bases and J gave up 12 bases; unmatched junction bases: 11. TCRdb reprocessed the PCR reads via MiXCR and lists one record per CDR3 protein. The profile shows around 100,000 distinct CDR3 sequences, around 56% of them singletons. The chain couples TRBV10-3 to TRBJ1-2; 10 bases line up with TRBD1. This receptor was identified in a male donor with acne. The sequenced material came from blood. CDR3: CASSEGTGANTF. For the CDR3, the DNA is TGTGCCAGCAGCGAGGGGACAGGGGCAAACACCTTC.